This is a list of T cell receptor beta chains from one sample in a study of beta chain features in type 1 diabetes. Sequenced by immunoSEQ multiplex PCR; TCRdb stores in-frame clones only, minus some. The sample has about 360,000 clones; 10% to 15% are singletons. Specimen: naive CD4+ T cells from blood. The receptors come from a man younger than 30 in good health. CDR3s include the opening cysteine and the closing phenylalanine or tryptophan. A D gene is named only where the DNA matches it firmly. Clone size is not always given. Where it is, it says once, few, many or a class for expanded clones.

. | TRBJ1-2 | . | TRBV30 | CALKPRARLGEGYTF | TGTGCCCTGAAACCGCGGGCCCGCCTTGGGGAAGGCTACACCTTC
few | TRBJ1-1 | . | TRBV18 | CASSQTHTEAFF | TGTGCCAGCTCACAGACACACACTGAAGCTTTCTTT
. | TRBJ2-1 | TRBD2 | TRBV15 | CATSRPGLEGHEQFF | TGTGCCACCAGCAGACCGGGACTAGAGGGCCATGAGCAGTTCTTC
few | TRBJ2-2 | . | TRBV30 | CAWSSQAGANTGELFF | TGTGCCTGGAGTAGCCAAGCGGGTGCGAACACCGGGGAGCTGTTTTTT
. | TRBJ1-1 | . | TRBV9 | CASSPGQNEAFF | TGTGCCAGCAGCCCTGGACAGAATGAAGCTTTCTTT
few | TRBJ2-7 | TRBD1 | TRBV7-9 | CASSFRTGSPLEQYF | TGTGCCAGCAGCTTCCGGACAGGGAGTCCCCTCGAGCAGTACTTC
. | TRBJ2-5 | . | TRBV2 | CASSPRFGTQYF | TGTGCCAGCAGCCCCAGATTTGGGACCCAGTACTTC
many | TRBJ2-3 | . | TRBV29-1 | CSVEYTDTQYF | TGCAGCGTTGAATACACAGATACGCAGTATTTT
. | TRBJ2-5 | . | TRBV7-2 | CASSLALATETQYF | TGTGCCAGCAGCTTAGCGTTAGCGACAGAGACCCAGTACTTC
few | TRBJ1-2 | TRBD1 | TRBV27 | CASSLDRAMNYGYTF | TGTGCCAGCAGCTTAGACAGGGCAATGAACTATGGCTACACCTTC
. | TRBJ2-1 | TRBD2 | TRBV5-4 | CASSGGGTSGYNEQFF | TGTGCCAGCAGCGGAGGCGGGACTAGCGGTTACAATGAGCAGTTCTTC
few | TRBJ1-1 | . | TRBV9 | CASSFLQGSEAFF | TGTGCCAGCAGCTTCTTACAGGGATCTGAAGCTTTCTTT
few | TRBJ2-7 | . | TRBV9 | CASSVTPGSDYEQYF | TGTGCCAGCAGCGTCACCCCTGGCAGCGACTACGAGCAGTACTTC
few | TRBJ2-1 | TRBD1 | TRBV28 | CASSVGIGTAYNEQFF | TGTGCCAGCAGTGTCGGAATCGGGACAGCCTACAATGAGCAGTTCTTC
. | TRBJ2-3 | . | TRBV4-3 | CASSQDGLARGTDTQYF | TGCGCCAGCAGCCAAGATGGGCTAGCACGGGGCACAGATACGCAGTATTTT
. | TRBJ2-5 | TRBD1 | TRBV6-5 | CASSYRDRAGQYF | TGTGCCAGCAGTTACCGCGACAGGGCCGGGCAGTACTTC
. | TRBJ2-1 | TRBD2 | TRBV11-1 | CASSPHLVAGRNEQFF | TGTGCCAGCAGCCCCCATTTGGTAGCGGGACGCAATGAGCAGTTCTTC
few | TRBJ1-5 | TRBD1 | TRBV7-2 | CASSQTGGAGQPQHF | TGTGCCAGCAGTCAAACAGGGGGCGCGGGTCAGCCCCAGCATTTT
few | TRBJ2-1 | TRBD2 | TRBV13 | CASSRLAGGLDRVF | TGTGCCAGCAGCCGACTAGCGGGAGGGCTTGACCGGGTCTTC
. | TRBJ2-6 | . | TRBV9 | CASSVASEHISGANVLTF | TGTGCCAGCAGCGTAGCTTCAGAACACATCTCTGGGGCCAACGTCCTGACTTTC
few | TRBJ1-1 | . | TRBV11-2 | CASSPLRDTEAFF | TGTGCCAGCAGCCCCCTCCGAGACACTGAAGCTTTCTTT
few | TRBJ2-3 | . | TRBV28 | CASSLAGTSTDTQYF | TGTGCCAGCAGTTTAGCGGGGACTAGCACAGATACGCAGTATTTT